Listed below are T cell receptor beta chains from one sample, sequenced in a study of T-cell memory formation after mild COVID-19. Via MiXCR, TCRdb re-called the 5' RACE reads, giving one row per CDR3 protein. The repertoire holds some 200,000 distinct CDR3 sequences, with 7.5% to 10% as singletons. Sequences were obtained from PBMCs or a T cell subset sorted from them (not recorded which). These receptor sequences come from a man in his late teens or twenties who had mild COVID-19 (a few samples of this study predate the infection). Cell type and time point are not known. Each CDR3 is given with its conserved first and last residue. The order of the fields is J gene, clone size, D gene, V gene, CDR3 DNA, CDR3 protein. A D gene is named only where the DNA matches it firmly. Rows give clone size only sometimes, using once, few, many, or a class for an expanded clone.

J gene: TRBJ1-5
clone size: many
D gene: .
V gene: TRBV18
CDR3 DNA: TGTGCCAGCTCACGCGATGGGGGCATGCCCGGTCAGCCCCAGCATTTT
CDR3 protein: CASSRDGGMPGQPQHF

J gene: TRBJ2-3
clone size: many
D gene: TRBD2
V gene: TRBV7-2
CDR3 DNA: TGTGCCAGCAGCTTAGCCAGCGGGGTGGATACGCAGTATTTT
CDR3 protein: CASSLASGVDTQYF

J gene: TRBJ2-7
clone size: .
D gene: TRBD2
V gene: TRBV10-3
CDR3 DNA: TGTGCCATCAGTGAACCTAGCGGGGGGATCGGATCCTACGAGCAGTACTTC
CDR3 protein: CAISEPSGGIGSYEQYF

J gene: TRBJ2-1
clone size: few
D gene: .
V gene: TRBV20-1
CDR3 DNA: TGCAGTGCTAGATTCGATAATGAGCAGTTCTTC
CDR3 protein: CSARFDNEQFF

J gene: TRBJ2-1
clone size: many
D gene: .
V gene: TRBV7-2
CDR3 DNA: TGTGCCAGCAGCCAACGGGTAGGGGCGTACAATGAGCAGTTCTTC
CDR3 protein: CASSQRVGAYNEQFF

J gene: TRBJ2-1
clone size: few
D gene: TRBD2
V gene: TRBV2
CDR3 DNA: TGTGCCAGCAGTGGACCCCCGGGACTAGCTCTTGAGCAGTTCTTC
CDR3 protein: CASSGPPGLALEQFF

J gene: TRBJ2-5
clone size: few
D gene: .
V gene: TRBV20-1
CDR3 DNA: TGCAGTGCTGCTGACATACAAGAGACCCAGTACTTC
CDR3 protein: CSAADIQETQYF

J gene: TRBJ2-5
clone size: many
D gene: .
V gene: TRBV5-1
CDR3 DNA: TGCGCCAGCAGCCGAGGACAGTTAGAAGAGACCCAGTACTTC
CDR3 protein: CASSRGQLEETQYF

J gene: TRBJ1-1
clone size: .
D gene: .
V gene: TRBV12-3/TRBV12-4
CDR3 DNA: TGTGCCAGCAGTGAGAGGGGGGTTGGCACTGAAGCTTTCTTT
CDR3 protein: CASSERGVGTEAFF

J gene: TRBJ2-4
clone size: few
D gene: .
V gene: TRBV29-1
CDR3 DNA: TGCAGCGTTGCGGGCCTAGCCAAAAACATTCAGTACTTC
CDR3 protein: CSVAGLAKNIQYF

J gene: TRBJ1-2
clone size: many
D gene: .
V gene: TRBV7-9
CDR3 DNA: TGTGCCAGCAGCCCCCAGGGAGGCCCCTATGGCTACACCTTC
CDR3 protein: CASSPQGGPYGYTF

J gene: TRBJ2-4
clone size: few
D gene: TRBD2
V gene: TRBV5-1
CDR3 DNA: TGCGCCAGCAGCTTGGGACTAGCGGGGGGGCCGGGCATTCAGTACTTC
CDR3 protein: CASSLGLAGGPGIQYF

J gene: TRBJ1-3
clone size: few
D gene: .
V gene: TRBV12-3/TRBV12-4
CDR3 DNA: TGTGCCAGCAGTTTCTACCGGGAGGGGGACGGAAACACCATATATTTT
CDR3 protein: CASSFYREGDGNTIYF

J gene: TRBJ1-2
clone size: few
D gene: .
V gene: TRBV29-1
CDR3 DNA: TGCAGCGTTATGGATGGCTACACCTTC
CDR3 protein: CSVMDGYTF